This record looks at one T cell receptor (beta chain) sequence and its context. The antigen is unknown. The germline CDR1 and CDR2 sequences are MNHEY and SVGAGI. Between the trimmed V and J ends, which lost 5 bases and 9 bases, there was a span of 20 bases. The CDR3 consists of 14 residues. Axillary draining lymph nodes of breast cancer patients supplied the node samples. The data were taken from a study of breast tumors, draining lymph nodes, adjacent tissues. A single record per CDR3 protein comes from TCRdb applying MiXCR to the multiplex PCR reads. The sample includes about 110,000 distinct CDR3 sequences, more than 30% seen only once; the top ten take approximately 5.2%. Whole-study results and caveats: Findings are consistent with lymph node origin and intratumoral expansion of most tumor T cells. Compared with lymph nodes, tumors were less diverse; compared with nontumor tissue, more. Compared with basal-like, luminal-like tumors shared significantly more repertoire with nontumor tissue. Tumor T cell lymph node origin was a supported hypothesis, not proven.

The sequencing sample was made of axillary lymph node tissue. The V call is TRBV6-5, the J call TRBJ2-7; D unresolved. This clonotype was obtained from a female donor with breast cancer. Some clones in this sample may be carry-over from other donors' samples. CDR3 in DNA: TGTGCCAGCAGTCGGTCGATCCAAGAGATGGGGCAGTACTTC. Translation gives CASSRSIQEMGQYF.